This T cell receptor beta chain is drawn from a study of T cell responses to AZD1222 COVID-19 vaccine. With 3 bases removed from V and 0 bases from J, the gap between germline ends came to 5 bases. This CDR3 has 13 amino acids. Per the germline V gene, CDR1 is SGHDN and CDR2 is FVKESK. Profiled with immunoSEQ multiplex PCR; TCRdb holds only in-frame clones, not every one. The data hold approximately 160,000 clones, with 88% observed a single time. Here the sequenced sample was peripheral blood, taken on day 0 of MenACWY control vaccination. This TCR was sampled from an adult in good health. The chain is built from TRBV14 and TRBJ1-1, with D tentatively TRBD1 (5 bases). This CDR3 is CASSQGVNTEAFF. CDR3 bases: TGTGCCAGCAGCCAGGGGGTGAACACTGAAGCTTTCTTT.